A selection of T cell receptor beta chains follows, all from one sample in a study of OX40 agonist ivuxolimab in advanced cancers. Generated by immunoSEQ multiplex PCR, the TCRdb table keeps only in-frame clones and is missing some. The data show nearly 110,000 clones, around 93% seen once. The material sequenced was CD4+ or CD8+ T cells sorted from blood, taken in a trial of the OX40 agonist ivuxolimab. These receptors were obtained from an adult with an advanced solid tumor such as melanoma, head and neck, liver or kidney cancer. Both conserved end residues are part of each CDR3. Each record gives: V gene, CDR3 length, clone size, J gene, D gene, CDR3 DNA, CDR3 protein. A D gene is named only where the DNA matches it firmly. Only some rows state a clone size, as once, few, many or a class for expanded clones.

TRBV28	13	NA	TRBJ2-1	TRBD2	TGTGCCAGCATAACCGAAGCGGGGAATGAGCAGTTCTTC	CASITEAGNEQFF
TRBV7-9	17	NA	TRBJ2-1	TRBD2	TGTGCCAGCAGCTTTCCGTTTAGCGGGAGGGGCACTTATGAGCAGTTCTTC	CASSFPFSGRGTYEQFF
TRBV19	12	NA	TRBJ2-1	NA	TGTGCCAGTAGTGTGGGGGGTGAGGCGAGGTTCTTC	CASSVGGEARFF
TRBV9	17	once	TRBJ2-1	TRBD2	TGTGCCAGCAGCCACCCGACAACTAGCGAGCCCTACAATGAGCAGTTCTTC	CASSHPTTSEPYNEQFF
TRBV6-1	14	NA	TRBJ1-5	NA	TGTGCCAGCAGTGAAGGCCCCGCTTATCAGCCCCAGCATTTT	CASSEGPAYQPQHF
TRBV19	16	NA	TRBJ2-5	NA	TGTGCCAGTAGTACCCCGGGCAGGGGACTCCAAGAGACCCAGTACTTC	CASSTPGRGLQETQYF
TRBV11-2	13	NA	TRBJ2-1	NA	TGTGCCAGCAGCAGTTTGGGATCCAATGAGCAGTTCTTC	CASSSLGSNEQFF
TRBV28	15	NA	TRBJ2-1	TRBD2	TGTGCCAGCAGTTTAGGACTAGCGGGAGGGAATGAGCAGTTCTTC	CASSLGLAGGNEQFF
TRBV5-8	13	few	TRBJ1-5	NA	TGTGCCAGCAACATGGGGATGAGTCAGCCCCAGCATTTT	CASNMGMSQPQHF
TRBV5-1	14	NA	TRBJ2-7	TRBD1	TGCGCCAGCAGCCCCGGGACAGGGAAAGAGAAGCAGTACTTC	CASSPGTGKEKQYF
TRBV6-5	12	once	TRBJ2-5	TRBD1	TGTGCCAGCGGGACAGGGGGAGAGACCCAGTACTTC	CASGTGGETQYF
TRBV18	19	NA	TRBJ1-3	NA	TGTGCCAGCTCCCGGGGGGGGGCCTCTGCAAGCCCTAATGGAAACACCATATATTTT	CASSRGGASASPNGNTIYF
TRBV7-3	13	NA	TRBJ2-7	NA	TGTGCCAGCAGCGGGCCAAGCTCCTACGAGCAGTACTTC	CASSGPSSYEQYF
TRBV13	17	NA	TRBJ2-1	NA	TGTGCCAGCAGCTTTCCGGGGGCAGGGGAAAAGTACAATGAGCAGTTCTTC	CASSFPGAGEKYNEQFF
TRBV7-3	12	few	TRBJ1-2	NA	TGTGCCAGCAGCTTATTGGGGTATGGCTACACCTTC	CASSLLGYGYTF
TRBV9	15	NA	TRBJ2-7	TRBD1	TGTGCCAGCAGCCGTACCGGGACAGGGTCCTACGAGCAGTACTTC	CASSRTGTGSYEQYF
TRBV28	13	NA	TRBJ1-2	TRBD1	TGTGCCAGCAGTTTAAGACAGGGCCTGGGCTACACCTTC	CASSLRQGLGYTF
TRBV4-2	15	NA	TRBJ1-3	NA	TGTGCCAGCAGCTCCTTCACCATCTCTGGAAACACCATATATTTT	CASSSFTISGNTIYF
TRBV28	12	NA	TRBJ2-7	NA	TGTGCCAGCAGTTTATATCCGGGAGAGCAGTACTTC	CASSLYPGEQYF
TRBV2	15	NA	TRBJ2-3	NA	TGTGCCAGCAGTGATTCGAGATCTAGCACAGATACGCAGTATTTT	CASSDSRSSTDTQYF
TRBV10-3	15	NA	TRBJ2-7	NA	TGTGCCATCCGATTCGCGGACAAGGTGGCCTACGAGCAGTACTTC	CAIRFADKVAYEQYF
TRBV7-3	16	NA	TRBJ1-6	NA	TGTGCCAGCAGCCCAACAGGGCACAACTATAATTCACCCCTCCACTTT	CASSPTGHNYNSPLHF
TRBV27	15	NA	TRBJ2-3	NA	TGTGCCAGCAGTTTAGCGTCACTCCTCACAGATACGCAGTATTTT	CASSLASLLTDTQYF
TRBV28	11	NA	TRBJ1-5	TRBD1	TGTGCCAGCAGTTACACAGGGGTCCAGCATTTT	CASSYTGVQHF
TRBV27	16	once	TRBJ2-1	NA	TGTGCCAGCAGCTCGGCCGGGCGGGGCGTGGTTAATGAGCAGTTCTTC	CASSSAGRGVVNEQFF
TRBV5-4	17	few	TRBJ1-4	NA	TGTGCCAGCAGCTTGGGGGGTGCTGGAGAATCTAATGAAAAACTGTTTTTT	CASSLGGAGESNEKLFF